The clone carrying this T cell receptor beta chain was detected a few times. Its target is not known. Whenever a sample was processed, at least 7 million PBMCs were isolated. For the second PCR, which ran for roughly 6 to 11 cycles, a sample-barcoded 5' primer and a J-beta primer mix were used. Each cDNA was tagged by a template-switch adaptor containing 12 random nucleotides. One entry per CDR3 protein, called by TCRdb with MiXCR from the 5' RACE reads. The table records about 1.4 million distinct CDR3 sequences, 59% of them present only once. This specimen comes from a study of blood T cells in healthy people across ages. As for the study in general: T cells yielded about one barcoded beta molecule per two cells through template switching. Study-level points and caveats: PBMCs left unsorted prevented a conclusive naive versus antigen-experienced comparison.

The V and J ends lost 4 bases and 9 bases, in that order; junction bases with no gene match: 7. The CDR3 runs to 13 residues. Germline CDR1 is SQVTM and CDR2 is ANQGSEA. The source of this sequence is a man aged 18-30 years in good health. Material for sequencing was blood. This rearrangement joins TRBV29-1 to TRBJ2-1; 9 nucleotides agree with TRBD2. CDR3 region: CSVGGGRAFEQFF. The CDR3 bases are TGCAGCGTTGGTGGCGGGAGGGCCTTTGAGCAGTTCTTC.